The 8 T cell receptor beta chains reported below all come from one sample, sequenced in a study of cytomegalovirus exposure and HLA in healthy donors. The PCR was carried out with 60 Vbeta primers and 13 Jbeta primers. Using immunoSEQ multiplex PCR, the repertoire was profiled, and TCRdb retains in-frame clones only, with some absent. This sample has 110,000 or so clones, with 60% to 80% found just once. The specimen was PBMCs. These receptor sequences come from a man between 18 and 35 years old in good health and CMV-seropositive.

CDR3 in amino acids: CASSLGFTSGGFDTQYF. The CDR3 nucleotides are TGTGCCAGCAGCTTAGGATTTACTAGCGGGGGATTTGATACGCAGTATTTT. V is TRBV7-9 and J is TRBJ2-3; TRBD2 agrees at 11 bases. Germline-derived CDR1 and CDR2 are SEHNR and FQNEAQ (reference sequence). The CDR3 has 17 amino acids. V lost 1 base and J lost 6; bases outside the gene matches: 9.

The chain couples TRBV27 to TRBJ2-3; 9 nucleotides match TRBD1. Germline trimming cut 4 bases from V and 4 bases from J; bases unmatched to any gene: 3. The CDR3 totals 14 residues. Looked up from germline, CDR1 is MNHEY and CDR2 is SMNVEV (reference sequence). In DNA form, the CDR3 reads TGTGCCAGCAGTTATACAGGGGGCCCAGATACGCAGTATTTT. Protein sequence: CASSYTGGPDTQYF.

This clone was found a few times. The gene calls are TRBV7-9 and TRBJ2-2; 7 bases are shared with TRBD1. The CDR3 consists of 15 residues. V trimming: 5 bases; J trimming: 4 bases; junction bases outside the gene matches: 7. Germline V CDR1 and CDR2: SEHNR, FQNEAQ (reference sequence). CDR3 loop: CASSDRVEGTGELFF. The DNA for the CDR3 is TGTGCCAGCAGCGACAGGGTGGAAGGCACCGGGGAGCTGTTTTTT.

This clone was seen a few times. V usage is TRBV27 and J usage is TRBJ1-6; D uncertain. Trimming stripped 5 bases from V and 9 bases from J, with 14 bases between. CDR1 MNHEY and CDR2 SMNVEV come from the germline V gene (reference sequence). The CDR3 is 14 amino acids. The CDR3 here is CASSPWAESSPLHF. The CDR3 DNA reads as TGTGCCAGCAGTCCTTGGGCAGAAAGTTCACCCCTCCACTTT.

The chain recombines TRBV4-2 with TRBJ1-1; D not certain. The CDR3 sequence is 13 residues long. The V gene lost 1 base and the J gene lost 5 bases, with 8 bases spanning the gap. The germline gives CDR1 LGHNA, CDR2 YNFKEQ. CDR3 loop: CASSQGRVTEAFF. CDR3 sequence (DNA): TGTGCCAGCAGCCAAGGGAGGGTGACTGAAGCTTTCTTT.

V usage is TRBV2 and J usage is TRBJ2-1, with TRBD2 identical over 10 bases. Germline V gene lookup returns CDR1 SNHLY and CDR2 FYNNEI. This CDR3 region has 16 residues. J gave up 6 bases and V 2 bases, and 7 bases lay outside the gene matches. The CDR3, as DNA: TGTGCCAGCAGTGAACCGCCAGCGGGGGGGCTCAATGAGCAGTTCTTC. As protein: CASSEPPAGGLNEQFF.

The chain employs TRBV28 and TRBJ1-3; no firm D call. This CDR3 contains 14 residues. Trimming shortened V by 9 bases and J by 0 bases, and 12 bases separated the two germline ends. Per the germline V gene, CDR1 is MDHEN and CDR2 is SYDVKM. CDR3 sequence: CASYSQSSGNTIYF. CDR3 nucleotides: TGTGCCAGTTACTCCCAAAGCTCTGGAAACACCATATATTTT. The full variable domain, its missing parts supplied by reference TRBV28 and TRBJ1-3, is DVKVTQSSRYLVKRTGEKVFLECVQDMDHENMFWYRQDPGLGLRLIYFSYDVKMKEKGDIPEGYSVSREKKERFSLILESASTNQTSMYLCASYSQSSGNTIYFGEGSWLTVV.

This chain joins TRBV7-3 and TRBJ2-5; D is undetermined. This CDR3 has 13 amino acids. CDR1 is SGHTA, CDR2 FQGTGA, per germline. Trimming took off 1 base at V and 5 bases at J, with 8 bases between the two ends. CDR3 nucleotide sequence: TGTGCCAGCAGCTTAAGAGGAACGGAGACCCAGTACTTC. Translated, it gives CASSLRGTETQYF.